This passage covers 30 T cell receptor beta chains from one sample sequenced in a study of vaccination and CD4 T cells after COVID-19. The Oncomine TCR Beta short-read assay sequenced DNA from cultured CD4+ T cells. Via MiXCR, TCRdb re-called the PCR reads, giving one row per CDR3 protein. The sample holds about 26,000 distinct CDR3 sequences, roughly 40% seen once. Treatment denoted: roughly 11-day PBMC culture with coronavirus spike peptide pools or control peptides (ViraFEST assay). No antigen has been identified for these receptors. The sample taken for sequencing was CD4+ T cells from blood, cultured in vitro. These receptors came from a human donor who had recovered from COVID-19.

The V call is TRBV7-9, the J call TRBJ2-7; D not resolved. V was trimmed by 1 base and J by 6 bases, leaving 7 bases between them. The CDR3 is 12 amino acids. The germline CDR1 and CDR2 sequences are SEHNR and FQNEAQ (reference sequence). The CDR3 DNA reads as TGTGCCAGCAGCTTAGATGGTCTCGAGCAGTACTTC. Protein: CASSLDGLEQYF.

The chain combines TRBV6-1 with TRBJ1-2; possible D gene TRBD1, 6 bases. V was pared by 6 bases and J by 4 bases, with 15 bases between. This CDR3 spans 14 amino acids. Germline CDR1 MNHNS, CDR2 SASEGT. This CDR3 reads CASRDQGGGYGYTF. CDR3 sequence (DNA): TGTGCCAGCAGGGACCAAGGGGGGGGCTATGGCTACACCTTC.

The V call is TRBV20-1, the J call TRBJ1-5; 8 nucleotides align to TRBD1. CDR1 is DFQATT and CDR2 is SNEGSKA in the germline V gene (reference sequence). CDR3 length: 15 amino acids. The V gene end was trimmed by 4 bases and the J gene end by 8 bases; junction bases not matched to a gene: 13. CDR3 bases: TGCAGTGCTATAATGGGGACAGGACCTGAGGAGCCCCAGCATTTT. Translating it yields CSAIMGTGPEEPQHF.

This sequence joins TRBV11-1 and TRBJ2-5; tentative D call: TRBD2 (5 bases). Germline CDR1 SGHAT, CDR2 FQDESV (reference sequence). CDR3 length: 17 residues. Trimming shortened V by 4 bases and J by 2 bases, and 20 bases separated the two germline ends. CDR3 region: CASSSPGGRLLQETQYF. The CDR3 DNA sequence: TGTGCCAGCAGCTCACCAGGAGGAAGGTTACTGCAAGAGACCCAGTACTTC.

The table lists this clonotype with a count of one. J is TRBJ2-1 and V is TRBV7-6; 10 bases are a match to TRBD2. The CDR3 spans 14 residues. Germline values: CDR1 SGHVS, CDR2 FNYEAQ. The V segment lost 1 base and the J segment 12 bases; nucleotides outside the gene matches: 6. CDR3: CASSLGQRGGRQFF. CDR3 in DNA: TGTGCCAGCAGCTTAGGGCAGCGGGGGGGCCGGCAGTTCTTC.

The chain links TRBV6-2 or TRBV6-3 to TRBJ2-5; D might be TRBD2 (5 bases). The V and J ends lost 6 bases and 2 bases respectively, with 13 bases between them. The CDR3 runs 14 residues. Germline CDR1 and CDR2: MNHEY and SVGEGT. CDR3 bases: TGTGCCAGCAGCGCAAGGACTCGGCAAGAGACCCAGTACTTC. Translation gives CASSARTRQETQYF.

The chain couples TRBV24-1 to TRBJ2-5; TRBD1 agrees at 7 bases. This CDR3 has 16 residues. From germline, CDR1 is KGHDR and CDR2 SFDVKD. V was pared by 3 bases and J by 8 bases, with 14 bases of the junction left unmatched. Here the CDR3 reads CATSDAGGGNRGTQYF. The CDR3 DNA sequence: TGTGCCACCAGTGATGCAGGGGGTGGTAACAGGGGTACCCAGTACTTC.

The gene calls are TRBV28 and TRBJ2-3; D remains ambiguous. This CDR3 has 15 residues. V lost 1 base and J 1 base, leaving 9 bases between the germline ends. Looked up from germline, CDR1 is MDHEN and CDR2 is SYDVKM. CDR3: CASSLSLGRTDTQYF. As DNA, the CDR3 is TGTGCCAGCAGTTTATCCCTCGGACGCACAGATACGCAGTATTTT.

This clonotype was seen a few times. This sequence joins TRBV28 and TRBJ2-5; a weak D match, TRBD2 (6 bases). Trimming stripped 1 base from V and 2 bases from J, with 11 bases between. The germline V gene encodes CDR1 MDHEN and CDR2 SYDVKM. The CDR3 runs to 15 residues. CDR3 loop: CASSLFGRGQETQYF. The CDR3 coding sequence is TGTGCCAGCAGTTTATTCGGCCGGGGGCAAGAGACCCAGTACTTC.

This clonotype has only a few counts. The chain links TRBV20-1 to TRBJ2-1; no clear D gene. The CDR3 totals 11 residues. Deletions cut 3 bases from V and 7 bases from J, with 7 bases between. The germline V gene has CDR1 DFQATT and CDR2 SNEGSKA (reference sequence). CDR3 bases: TGCAGTGCTAGGACTGTGAATGAGCAGTTCTTC. Encoded protein: CSARTVNEQFF.

This sequence joins TRBV6-5 and TRBJ2-7; weak D call: TRBD2 (5 bases). CDR1 is MNHEY and CDR2 is SVGAGI in the germline V gene. CDR3 length: 15 residues. Trimming removed 4 bases from V and 5 bases from J, with 18 bases in between. The CDR3 here is CASSFTRTYDHEQYF. DNA for the CDR3: TGTGCCAGCAGTTTTACACGGACTTACGACCACGAGCAGTACTTC.

This chain's CDR3 is CASSTDPTSRHEQYF. The CDR3 DNA reads as TGTGCCAGTAGTACCGACCCAACTAGCCGGCACGAGCAGTACTTC. V gene TRBV19 combines with J gene TRBJ2-7; perhaps TRBD2 as D (6 bases). Germline V gene lookup returns CDR1 LNHDA and CDR2 SQIVND (reference sequence). This CDR3 spans 15 amino acids. Deletions cut 4 bases from V and 5 bases from J, with 18 bases between.

This rearrangement joins TRBV28 to TRBJ2-7, with 7 nucleotides matching TRBD1. This CDR3 has 14 residues. Trimming at V came to 5 bases and at J to 1 base, leaving 5 bases not matched to a gene. In germline, CDR1 is MDHEN, CDR2 SYDVKM. CDR3 sequence reads: CASSKTGRSYEQYF. The CDR3 DNA reads TGTGCCAGCAGTAAGACAGGGAGATCCTACGAGCAGTACTTC.

This clonotype was counted a few times. The CDR3 is CASSMMGQGSNQPQHF. The CDR3 bases are TGTGCCAGTAGTATGATGGGGCAGGGTTCGAATCAGCCCCAGCATTTT. This chain uses TRBV19 with TRBJ1-5, with D perhaps matching TRBD1 (5 bases). Germline lookup yields CDR1 LNHDA and CDR2 SQIVND (reference sequence). V shed 3 bases and J shed 4 bases, with 16 bases lying between them. The CDR3 runs 16 residues.

This clonotype was observed a few times. The rearrangement uses TRBV7-9 and TRBJ2-7; the D is unclear. V was trimmed by 3 bases and J by 5 bases, leaving 11 bases between them. The CDR3 is made up of 13 amino acids. The germline V gene has CDR1 SEHNR and CDR2 FQNEAQ (reference sequence). CDR3 DNA: TGTGCCAGCAGCTTTGTAGGGTCCCACGAGCAGTACTTC. Residues: CASSFVGSHEQYF.

The V call is TRBV15, the J call TRBJ1-5; D unclear. V lost 0 bases, J lost 4 bases, and 10 bases lay in between. Germline V gene data show CDR1 as LNHNV and CDR2 as YYDKDF (reference sequence). The CDR3 has 15 residues. CDR3 nucleotide sequence: TGTGCCACCAGCAGAGATCGGGAGGGAAATCAGCCCCAGCATTTT. It yields the protein CATSRDREGNQPQHF.

As to this clonotype: Sequence at one end of the junction differs from germline and may be a read error. The chain links TRBV28 to TRBJ2-2; D is unresolved. CDR1 is MDHEN and CDR2 is SYDVKM in the germline V gene. The CDR3 has 12 residues. The CDR3 region has the DNA TGCGCCAGCAGTCTACCTCCCGGGGAGCTGTTTTTT. It encodes CASSLPPGELFF.

V is TRBV3-1 and J is TRBJ1-4; 7 bases match TRBD1. Germline CDR1 is LGHDT and CDR2 is YNNKEL (reference sequence). V was clipped by 0 bases and J by 3 bases; unmatched bases: 7. The CDR3 runs to 17 residues. CDR3 nucleotide sequence: TGTGCCAGCAGCCAAGATCGGAGGGGGCGCTCTAATGAAAAACTGTTTTTT. Amino acid sequence: CASSQDRRGRSNEKLFF.

In its sample, this clonotype was seen a few times. V and J are TRBV6-1 and TRBJ1-6, with 7 nucleotides matching TRBD1. CDR3 size: 15 residues. With 6 bases clipped from V and 2 bases from J, the junction kept 4 bases outside the gene matches. Germline loops: CDR1 MNHNS, CDR2 SASEGT. The CDR3 region has the DNA TGTGCCAGCAGGGGGGACAGAGCCTATAATTCACCCCTCCACTTT. Amino acid sequence: CASRGDRAYNSPLHF.

The CDR3 region has the DNA TGCAGTGCTGCACGGGGGCGGGACACCGGGGAGCTGTTTTTT. This sequence encodes CSAARGRDTGELFF. The chain uses TRBV20-1 and TRBJ2-2; D may correspond to TRBD1 or TRBD2 (6 bases each). The ends were cut back, 5 bases at V and 3 bases at J, with 13 bases in the middle. Germline assignment: CDR1 DFQATT and CDR2 SNEGSKA (reference sequence). This CDR3 comprises 14 residues.

The genes are TRBV2 and TRBJ2-2; D is ambiguous. V was cut by 1 base and J by 7 bases, with 13 bases left in between. Germline CDR1 is SNHLY and CDR2 is FYNNEI. The CDR3 is 15 residues long. The CDR3 nucleotides are TGTGCCAGCAGTGAAGTCGGCAGCCCAGGCGGGGAGCTGTTTTTT. Its translation is CASSEVGSPGGELFF. Using reference TRBV2 and TRBJ2-2 for the parts outside the CDR3, the full variable domain is EPEVTQTPSHQVTQMGQEVILRCVPISNHLYFYWYRQILGQKVEFLVSFYNNEISEKSEIFDDQFSVERPDGSNFTLKIRSTKLEDSAMYFCASSEVGSPGGELFFGEGSRLTVL.

The chain carries TRBV6-1 and TRBJ2-7, with no clear D. The CDR3 runs to 13 residues. Germline CDR1 MNHNS, CDR2 SASEGT. V was clipped by 2 bases and J by 4 bases, with 9 bases between them. The CDR3 protein is CASSEHKPYEQYF. The CDR3, as DNA: TGTGCCAGCAGTGAACATAAGCCGTACGAGCAGTACTTC.

This clonotype was counted between two and nine times. The V gene is TRBV5-1, the J gene TRBJ1-2; 12 bases line up with TRBD1. In germline, CDR1 is SGHRS, CDR2 YFSETQ. V lost 4 bases, J lost 7 bases, and 11 bases stayed unmatched. The CDR3 consists of 16 residues. Here the CDR3 DNA reads TGCGCCAGCAGCCACTCATGGGGACAGGGGGCATCTGGCTACACCTTC. Translated: CASSHSWGQGASGYTF.

The chain is built from TRBV6-1 and TRBJ1-1, with a tentative D call TRBD1 (5 bases). CDR1 MNHNS and CDR2 SASEGT come from the germline V gene. V lost 6 bases and J 4 bases, leaving 18 bases between the germline ends. This CDR3 region has 15 residues. CDR3: CASRTLFLGGTEAFF. CDR3 bases: TGTGCCAGCAGGACTCTGTTTCTTGGGGGCACTGAAGCTTTCTTT.

The chain couples TRBV7-9 to TRBJ1-3; D is undetermined. Trimming cost V 3 bases and J 6 bases, with 21 bases left between them. Germline V lookup: CDR1 SEHNR, CDR2 FQNEAQ (reference sequence). The CDR3 length is 17 residues. CDR3 coding DNA: TGTGCCAGCAGCTTTAGCCCGGCCGGTGGGCCTACAAACACCATATATTTT. This codes for CASSFSPAGGPTNTIYF.

The chain employs TRBV6-1 and TRBJ2-5, with a weak D call TRBD2 (6 bases). This CDR3 region has 13 residues. Trimming cost V 9 bases and J 0 bases, with 11 bases left between them. Germline lookup yields CDR1 MNHNS and CDR2 SASEGT. This chain's CDR3 is CASAGTYQETQYF. CDR3 nucleotides: TGTGCCAGTGCCGGGACTTACCAAGAGACCCAGTACTTC.

This clonotype was observed a few times. The chain employs TRBV19 and TRBJ2-3, with 7 positions matching TRBD1. CDR1 and CDR2 from the germline V gene are LNHDA and SQIVND (reference sequence). CDR3 length: 11 amino acids. The V and J ends lost 11 bases and 4 bases, in that order; junction bases with no gene match: 3. CDR3 loop: CASTGSDTQYF. The CDR3 coding sequence is TGTGCCTCGACAGGGTCAGATACGCAGTATTTT. The whole variable domain, filled in from reference TRBV19 and TRBJ2-3, reads DGGITQSPKYLFRKEGQNVTLSCEQNLNHDAMYWYRQDPGQGLRLIYYSQIVNDFQKGDIAEGYSVSREKKESFPLTVTSAQKNPTAFYLCASTGSDTQYFGPGTRLTVL.

The rearrangement links TRBV19 to TRBJ2-3; D ambiguous. The CDR3 covers 12 residues. Germline CDR1 is LNHDA and CDR2 is SQIVND (reference sequence). V lost 9 bases to trimming and J lost 2 bases, with 9 bases between them. The CDR3 DNA reads as TGTGCCAGCAGCTTAAACACAGATACGCAGTATTTT. Its translation is CASSLNTDTQYF.

This clonotype was detected only a few times. This chain uses TRBV15 with TRBJ2-5, with 11 bases identical to TRBD2. CDR3 length: 15 amino acids. Germline-derived CDR1 and CDR2 are LNHNV and YYDKDF (reference sequence). Unmatched junction bases numbered 6, after V lost 4 bases and J lost 5 bases. DNA of the CDR3: TGTGCCACCAGCAAGTTGACTAGCGGGGTGGAGACCCAGTACTTC. Translated, it gives CATSKLTSGVETQYF.

This chain connects TRBV7-9 to TRBJ2-1; maybe TRBD2 (6 bases). This CDR3 region has 18 residues. Between the trimmed V and J ends, which lost 1 base and 0 bases, there was a span of 16 bases. CDR1 is SEHNR, CDR2 FQNEAQ, per germline (reference sequence). The CDR3: CASSLGRLDKFSYNEQFF. The DNA for the CDR3 is TGTGCCAGCAGCTTAGGGAGACTAGACAAATTCTCCTACAATGAGCAGTTCTTC.